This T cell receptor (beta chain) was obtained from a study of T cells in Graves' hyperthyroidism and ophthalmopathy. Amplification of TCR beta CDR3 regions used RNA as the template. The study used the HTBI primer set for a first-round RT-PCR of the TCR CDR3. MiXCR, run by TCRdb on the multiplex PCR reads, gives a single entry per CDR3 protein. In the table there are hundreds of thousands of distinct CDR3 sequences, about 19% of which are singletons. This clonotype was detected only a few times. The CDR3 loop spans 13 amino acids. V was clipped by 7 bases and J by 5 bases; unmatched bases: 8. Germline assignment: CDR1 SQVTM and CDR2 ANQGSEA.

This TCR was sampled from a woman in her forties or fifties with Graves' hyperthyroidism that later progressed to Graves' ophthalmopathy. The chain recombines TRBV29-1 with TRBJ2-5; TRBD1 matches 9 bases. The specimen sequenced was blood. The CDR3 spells CSAVTGGGETQYF. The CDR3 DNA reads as TGCAGCGCTGTAACAGGGGGCGGTGAGACCCAGTACTTC.